This TCR beta chain was recovered during a study of shared clonotypes between healthy human individuals (dated by TCRdb to the early 2020s). Turning to the overall study: A couple of women and a few men aged 18 to 49 years were included in the cohort. Per donor, three plates each were used for CD4 naive and CD4 memory, two for CD8 naive, and one for CD8 memory. The study deeply sequenced blood TCR repertoires of 5 or 6 healthy adults to estimate repertoire size and the extent of clonotype sharing between individuals. To increase sequencing depth and limit assay-specific biases, TCR repertoire library preparation and sequencing were carried out by different laboratories using diverse techniques. Between about 0.9 and 10 billion PBMCs per donor were obtained by leukapheresis.

Overall study outcomes, separate from this receptor: Because the study included a small number of donors, the genetic and exposure-history diversity represented was limited. Compared with non-shared clonotypes, clonotypes shared by all four sorted-subset donors had higher generation probabilities. When four donors were compared, the shared fraction of clonotypes was roughly 5% for naive CD4, 3% to 4% for naive CD8, more than 2% for memory CD4, and less than 0.45% for memory CD8. Only blood was sampled, and tissue TCR repertoires likely differ from those in blood. Estimated clonotype richness was generally larger for naive than for memory subsets. Pairwise subsampling led to the expectation that sequencing depth would affect the degree of clonotype sharing among donors. Incomplete sequencing was indicated by rarefaction of sorted-subset datasets, despite the large sequencing depth.

TCR CDR3 regions were amplified from genomic DNA by multiplex PCR using the deep immunoSEQ assay. Genomic DNA extracted from each cell subset was distributed evenly over all wells of several immunoSEQ 96-well plates, and each plate served as one replicate. For sorted subsets, about 210 ng of genomic DNA, equivalent to tens of thousands of T cell genomes, went into each replicate PCR. The purified libraries were quantified using a Qubit 3.0 fluorometer, sized with a Bioanalyzer 2100, and then quantified again using the KAPA Library Quantification kit. Each immunoSEQ 96-well plate was sequenced on its own single-read 150-cycle Illumina NextSeq 550 flow cell. As for the authors' bioinformatics: Because only junctional sequences without quality scores were contained in the immunoSEQ output, filtering matching that applied to full-length reads could not be performed. Sequences were annotated with PyIR, a Python wrapper for IgBLAST v1.9, using IMGT germline references to assign V/J genes and CDR3. Reads with weak V/J assignments (E-value above 1e-6), missing CDR3, stop codons, out-of-frame junctions, or ambiguous translated residues were removed. V3J clonotypes were defined by identical inferred V gene, J gene, and CDR3 amino acid sequence. Percentage overlap between repertoires was calculated by dividing the number of shared unique clonotypes by the size of the smaller repertoire. Richness of each repertoire was evaluated using RTK rarefaction, the Chao1 estimator, and Recon v2.1 estimates of unobserved clonotypes. OLGA was used to compute generation probabilities for all TCRbeta clonotypes that the gDNA method yielded from a handful of donors. TCRdb limited this immuneACCESS table to in-frame rearrangements with V and J called. A share of clones is missing; checked studies link under half to unresolved V genes, and the rest is unexplained. That table supplies the V and J calls and clone size; D and trimming were determined from the DNA. The sample data list approximately 1.5 million clones, and approximately 98.5% of these were observed just once. Of the sample, around 0.38% is held by the ten largest clones.

Via the germline V gene (reference sequence), CDR1 is SEHNR and CDR2 FQNEAQ. There are 19 amino acids in the CDR3, from cysteine to phenylalanine inclusive. Just the 57-base CDR3 DNA is kept, in frame starting at base 1. Here V drops 6 bases and J drops 8 bases, and the junction holds 22 bases not matched to any gene. The donors were healthy, HIV-negative adults who had no recently reported acute infections or vaccinations. Every donor was a Caucasian adult residing in Nashville, Tennessee, USA. Magnetic negative selection was used to enrich CD4+ T cells, after which naive cells were positively selected on CD45RA and the negative fraction became the memory subset. Blood was collected by leukapheresis, and PBMCs were isolated by Ficoll-Histopaque density gradient centrifugation and then cryopreserved in liquid nitrogen vapor phase. Analytical flow cytometry was used to check the purity and quantity of each magnetically sorted T cell population. From each sorted fraction, genomic DNA was isolated and quantified by UV absorbance on a Nanodrop 2000c.

As to this clone: Its antigen is currently not known. No quality values exist for individual bases; no much larger clone is one base distant.

This sequence originates from a man younger than 45 in good health. The rearranged segments are TRBV7-9 and TRBJ2-2; TRBD2 agrees with 9 junctional bases. Sample: naive CD4+ T cells sorted from blood. The sample's cell subset or site label is to be understood as: CD45RA+ positively selected. The DNA sequence reads TGTGCCAGCAGTTTTAGGCGCGGGAGGGCTGTTCATCGGGTTGGGGAGCTGTTTTTT. Translated, this is CASSFRRGRAVHRVGELFF. Reference TRBV7-9 and TRBJ2-2 genes cover what lies past the CDR3, so the full variable domain is DTGVSQNPRHKITKRGQNVTFRCDPISEHNRLYWYRQTLGQGPEFLTYFQNEAQLEKSRLLSDRFSAERPKGSFSTLEIQRTEQGDSAMYLCASSFRRGRAVHRVGELFFGEGSRLTVL.